The TCR beta chain described here comes from a study of T cell responses to AZD1222 COVID-19 vaccine. To note about this clone: As yet, its antigen is unknown.

Points from the study as a whole: Along spike, vaccine-associated CD4 TCRs were found throughout, with dominance at 160-218 and 743-854. Repertoire samples came only from after the peak T cell response. Only five to seven AZD1222 recipients tested seropositive at baseline.

The repertoire was sequenced with immunoSEQ multiplex PCR; TCRdb's copy has only in-frame clones and lacks some. The data hold tens of thousands of clones, with 80% to 85% observed a single time. The receptor was isolated from an adult who received the AZD1222 COVID-19 vaccine. Material: peripheral blood, obtained 28 days after the second AZD1222 dose.

The CDR3 DNA is TGTGCCAGTAGGGAAACAGCGGCCCCTCTTGGCTACACCTTC. This translates into CASRETAAPLGYTF. The chain combines TRBV19 with TRBJ1-2; no reliable D call. The CDR3 runs to 14 residues. V lost 6 bases and J lost 7, with 18 bases in between. Germline V gene data show CDR1 as LNHDA and CDR2 as SQIVND (reference sequence).